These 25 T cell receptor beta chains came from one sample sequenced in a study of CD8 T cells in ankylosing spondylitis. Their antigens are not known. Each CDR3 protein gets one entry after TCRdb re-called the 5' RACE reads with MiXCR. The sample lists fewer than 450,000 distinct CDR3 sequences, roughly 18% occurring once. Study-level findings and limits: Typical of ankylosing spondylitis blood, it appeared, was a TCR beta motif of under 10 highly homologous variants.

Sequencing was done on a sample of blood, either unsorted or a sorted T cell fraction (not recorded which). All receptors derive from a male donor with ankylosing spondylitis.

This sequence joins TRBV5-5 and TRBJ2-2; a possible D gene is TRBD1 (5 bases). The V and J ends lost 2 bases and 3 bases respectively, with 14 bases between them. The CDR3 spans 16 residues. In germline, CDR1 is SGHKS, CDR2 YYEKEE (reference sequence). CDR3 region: CASSFQGSLDTGELFF. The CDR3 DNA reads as TGTGCCAGCAGCTTTCAGGGTTCTTTAGACACCGGGGAGCTGTTTTTT.

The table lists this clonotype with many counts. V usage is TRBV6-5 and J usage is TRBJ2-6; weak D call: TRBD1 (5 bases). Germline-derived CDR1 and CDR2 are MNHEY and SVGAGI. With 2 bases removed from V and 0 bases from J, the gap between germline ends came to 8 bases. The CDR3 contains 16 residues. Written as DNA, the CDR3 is TGTGCCAGCAGTTACATGACAGTCTCTGGGGCCAACGTCCTGACTTTC. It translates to CASSYMTVSGANVLTF.

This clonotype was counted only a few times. The CDR3 protein is CASSWARGADYTF. Written as DNA, the CDR3 is TGTGCCAGCAGTTGGGCCCGTGGCGCCGACTACACCTTC. The chain employs TRBV6-5 and TRBJ1-2, with D unresolved. CDR1 MNHEY and CDR2 SVGAGI come from the germline V gene. Trimming pared 4 bases from V and 10 bases from J, leaving 16 bases between. This CDR3 region has 13 residues.

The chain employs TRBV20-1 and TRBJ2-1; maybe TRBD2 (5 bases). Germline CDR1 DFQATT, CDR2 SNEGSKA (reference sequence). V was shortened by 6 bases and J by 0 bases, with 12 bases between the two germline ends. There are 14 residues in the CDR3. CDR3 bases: TGCAGTGCGAGGGTGGTGAGCTCCTACAATGAGCAGTTCTTC. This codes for CSARVVSSYNEQFF.

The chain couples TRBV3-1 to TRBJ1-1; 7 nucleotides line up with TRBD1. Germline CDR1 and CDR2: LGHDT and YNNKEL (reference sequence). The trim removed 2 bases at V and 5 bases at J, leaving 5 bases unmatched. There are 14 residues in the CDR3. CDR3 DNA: TGTGCCAGCAGCCAATCTGACAGGGATACTGAAGCTTTCTTT. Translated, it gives CASSQSDRDTEAFF.

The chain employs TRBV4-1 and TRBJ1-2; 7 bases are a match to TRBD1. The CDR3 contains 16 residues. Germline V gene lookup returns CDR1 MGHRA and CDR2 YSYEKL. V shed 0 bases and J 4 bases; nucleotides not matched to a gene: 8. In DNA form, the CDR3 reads TGCGCCAGCAGCCAAGATGGGACAGTTACTACCTATGGCTACACCTTC. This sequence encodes CASSQDGTVTTYGYTF.

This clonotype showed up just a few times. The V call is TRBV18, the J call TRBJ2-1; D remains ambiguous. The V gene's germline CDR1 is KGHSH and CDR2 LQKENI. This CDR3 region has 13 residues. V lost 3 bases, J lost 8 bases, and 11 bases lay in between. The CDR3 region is CASSPRMSDEQFF. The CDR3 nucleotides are TGTGCCAGCTCACCTCGTATGTCCGATGAGCAGTTCTTC.

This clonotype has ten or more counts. In DNA, the CDR3 is TGTGCCAGCACTCCCACGTACGCAACTAATGAAAAACTGTTTTTT. Translated: CASTPTYATNEKLFF. This sequence joins TRBV12-3 or TRBV12-4 and TRBJ1-4, with unresolved D. The CDR3 consists of 15 residues. Trimming removed 7 bases from V and 0 bases from J, with 12 bases in between.

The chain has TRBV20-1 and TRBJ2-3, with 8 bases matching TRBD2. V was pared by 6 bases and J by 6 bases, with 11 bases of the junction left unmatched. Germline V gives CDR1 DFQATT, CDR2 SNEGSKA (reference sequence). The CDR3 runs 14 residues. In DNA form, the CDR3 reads TGCAGTGCCGATGGACTAGCCGGCCCGGATACGCAGTATTTT. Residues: CSADGLAGPDTQYF.

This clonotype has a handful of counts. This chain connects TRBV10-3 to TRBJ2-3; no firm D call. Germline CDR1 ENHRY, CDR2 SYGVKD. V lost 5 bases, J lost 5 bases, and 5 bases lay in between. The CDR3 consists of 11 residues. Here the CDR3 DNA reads TGTGCCATCAGTCGGGTAGATACGCAGTATTTT. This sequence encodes CAISRVDTQYF.

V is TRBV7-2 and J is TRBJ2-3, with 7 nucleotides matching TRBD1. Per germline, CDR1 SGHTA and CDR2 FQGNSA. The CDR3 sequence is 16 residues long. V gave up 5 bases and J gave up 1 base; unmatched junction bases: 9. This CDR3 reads CASSRRQGVGTDTQYF. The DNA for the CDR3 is TGTGCCAGCAGCCGTCGACAGGGTGTCGGCACAGATACGCAGTATTTT.

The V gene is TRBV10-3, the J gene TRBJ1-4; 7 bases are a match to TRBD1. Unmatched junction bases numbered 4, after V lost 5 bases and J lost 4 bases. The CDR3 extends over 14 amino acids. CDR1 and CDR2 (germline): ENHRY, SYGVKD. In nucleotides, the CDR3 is TGTGCCATCAGTACGGGACAGCTTAATGAAAAACTGTTTTTT. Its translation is CAISTGQLNEKLFF.

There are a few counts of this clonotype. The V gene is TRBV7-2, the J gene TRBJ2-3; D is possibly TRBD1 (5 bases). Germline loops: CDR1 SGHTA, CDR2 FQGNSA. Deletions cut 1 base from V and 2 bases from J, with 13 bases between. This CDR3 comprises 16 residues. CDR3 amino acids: CASSLVGQGPTDTQYF. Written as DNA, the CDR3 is TGTGCCAGCAGCTTAGTAGGACAAGGACCCACAGATACGCAGTATTTT.

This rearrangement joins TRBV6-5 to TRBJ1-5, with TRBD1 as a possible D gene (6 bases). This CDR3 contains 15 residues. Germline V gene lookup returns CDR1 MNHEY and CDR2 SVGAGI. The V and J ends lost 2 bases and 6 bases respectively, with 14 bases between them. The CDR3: CASSYEAGVVQPQHF. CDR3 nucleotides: TGTGCCAGCAGTTACGAGGCAGGGGTTGTTCAGCCCCAGCATTTT.

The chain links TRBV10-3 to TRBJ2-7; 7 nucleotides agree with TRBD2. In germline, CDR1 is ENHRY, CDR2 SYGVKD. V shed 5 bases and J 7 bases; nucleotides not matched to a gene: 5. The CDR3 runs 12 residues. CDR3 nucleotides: TGTGCCATCAGTCTAGCGGTGGAAGAGCAGTACTTC. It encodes CAISLAVEEQYF.

As DNA, the CDR3 is TGTGCCAGCAGCCACCGACTAGCGGGAGTTTTAGGCGTTTGGAATGAGCAGTTCTTC. Its translation is CASSHRLAGVLGVWNEQFF. The genes are TRBV11-2 and TRBJ2-1; 12 bases line up with TRBD2. Germline CDR1 SGHAT, CDR2 FQNNGV. Germline trimming cut 5 bases from V and 7 bases from J; bases unmatched to any gene: 18. The CDR3 is 19 amino acids.

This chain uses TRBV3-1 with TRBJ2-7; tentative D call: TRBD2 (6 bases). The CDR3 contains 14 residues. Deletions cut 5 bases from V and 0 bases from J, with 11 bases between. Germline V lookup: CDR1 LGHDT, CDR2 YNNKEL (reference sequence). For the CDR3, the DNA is TGTGCCAGCAGCGGGACTCACCGCTCCTACGAGCAGTACTTC. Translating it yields CASSGTHRSYEQYF.

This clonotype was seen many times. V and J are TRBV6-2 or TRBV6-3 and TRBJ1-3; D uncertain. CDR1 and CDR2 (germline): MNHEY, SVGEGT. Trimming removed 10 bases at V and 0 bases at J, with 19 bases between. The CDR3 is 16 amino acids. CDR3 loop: CATSDRRLASGNTIYF. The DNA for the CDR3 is TGTGCCACATCCGACCGCCGGTTAGCCTCTGGAAACACCATATATTTT.

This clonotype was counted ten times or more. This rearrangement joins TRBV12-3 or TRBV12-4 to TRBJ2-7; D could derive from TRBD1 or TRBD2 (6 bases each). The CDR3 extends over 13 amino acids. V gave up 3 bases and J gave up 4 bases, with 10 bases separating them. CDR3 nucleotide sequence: TGTGCCAGCAGTTTGGGGGGACAATACGAGCAGTACTTC. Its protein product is CASSLGGQYEQYF.

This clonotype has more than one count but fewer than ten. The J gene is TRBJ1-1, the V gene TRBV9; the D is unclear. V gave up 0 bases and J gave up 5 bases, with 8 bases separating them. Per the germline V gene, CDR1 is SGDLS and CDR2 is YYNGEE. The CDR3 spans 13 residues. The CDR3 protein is CASSVDRSTEAFF. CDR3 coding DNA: TGTGCCAGCAGCGTAGATCGATCAACTGAAGCTTTCTTT. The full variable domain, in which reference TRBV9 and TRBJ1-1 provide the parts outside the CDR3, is DSGVTQTPKHLITATGQRVTLRCSPRSGDLSVYWYQQSLDQGLQFLIQYYNGEERAKGNILERFSAQQFPDLHSELNLSSLELGDSALYFCASSVDRSTEAFFGQGTRLTVV.

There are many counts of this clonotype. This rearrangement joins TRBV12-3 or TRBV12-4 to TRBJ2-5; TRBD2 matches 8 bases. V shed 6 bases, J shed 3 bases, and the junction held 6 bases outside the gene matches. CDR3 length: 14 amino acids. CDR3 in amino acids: CASSLGTRKETQYF. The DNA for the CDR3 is TGTGCCAGCAGCCTTGGGACTAGAAAAGAGACCCAGTACTTC.

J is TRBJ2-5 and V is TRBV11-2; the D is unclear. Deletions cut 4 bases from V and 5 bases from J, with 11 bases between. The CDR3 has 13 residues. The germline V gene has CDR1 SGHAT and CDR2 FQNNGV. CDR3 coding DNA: TGTGCCAGCAGCTCCTACGGGCGGGAGACCCAGTACTTC. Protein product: CASSSYGRETQYF.

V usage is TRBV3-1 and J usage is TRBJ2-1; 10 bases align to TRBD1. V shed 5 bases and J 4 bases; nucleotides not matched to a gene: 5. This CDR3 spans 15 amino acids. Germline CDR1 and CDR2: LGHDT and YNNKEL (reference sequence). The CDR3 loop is CASSFGTGVYNEQFF. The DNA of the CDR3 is TGTGCCAGCAGCTTCGGGACAGGGGTTTACAATGAGCAGTTCTTC.

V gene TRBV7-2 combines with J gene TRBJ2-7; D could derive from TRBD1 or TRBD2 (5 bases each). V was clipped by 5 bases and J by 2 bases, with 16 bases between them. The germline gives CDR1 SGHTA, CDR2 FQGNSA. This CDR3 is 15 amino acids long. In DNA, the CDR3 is TGTGCCAGCAGCATGCCCGGGACGAGTACCTACGAGCAGTACTTC. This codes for CASSMPGTSTYEQYF.

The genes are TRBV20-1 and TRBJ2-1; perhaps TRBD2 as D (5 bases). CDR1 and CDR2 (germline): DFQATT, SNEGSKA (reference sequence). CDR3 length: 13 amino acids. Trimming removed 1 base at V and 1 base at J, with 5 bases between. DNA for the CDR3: TGCAGTGCTAGAGGACTATCCTACAATGAGCAGTTCTTC. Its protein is CSARGLSYNEQFF.